This record covers a single T cell receptor beta chain. The antigen remains undetermined. This table comes from immunoSEQ multiplex PCR, and its TCRdb copy is limited to in-frame clones, with some not included. In the table there are around 91,000 clones, 91% of which are singletons. The source of the sample is a study of T cell responses to AZD1222 COVID-19 vaccine. Broader study findings: Only a handful of people who got AZD1222 tested seropositive at baseline.

The CDR3 length is 16 residues. V was cut by 2 bases and J by 1 base, with 12 bases left in between. Germline loops: CDR1 SNHLY, CDR2 FYNNEI. This TCR came from an adult who received the AZD1222 COVID-19 vaccine. The chain uses TRBV2 and TRBJ2-1, with D unresolved. The input for sequencing was peripheral blood, taken 28 days after the second AZD1222 dose. This chain's CDR3 is CASSEPVGISYNEQFF. The CDR3 DNA is TGTGCCAGCAGTGAACCTGTGGGAATTTCCTACAATGAGCAGTTCTTC.